This T cell receptor beta chain was sequenced in a study of brain metastases from non-small cell lung cancer. The CDR3 has 12 residues. The germline V gene encodes CDR1 SQVTM and CDR2 ANQGSEA. Profiling relied on immunoSEQ multiplex PCR, and the TCRdb table lists in-frame clones only, not all of them. The repertoire holds 1,400 to 1,500 clones, with around 86% as singletons. Worth noting for this clone: An end of the junction differs from the germline gene, which may be a read error.

The chain uses TRBV29-1 and TRBJ2-3, with D perhaps matching TRBD2 (6 bases). The receptor comes from a donor at least 40 years old with non-small cell lung cancer. Specimen: tumor-adjacent normal tissue. The CDR3 nucleotides read TGCAGCATTGAGGAGGGCGCAGATACGCAGTATTTT. This gives the protein CSIEEGADTQYF.